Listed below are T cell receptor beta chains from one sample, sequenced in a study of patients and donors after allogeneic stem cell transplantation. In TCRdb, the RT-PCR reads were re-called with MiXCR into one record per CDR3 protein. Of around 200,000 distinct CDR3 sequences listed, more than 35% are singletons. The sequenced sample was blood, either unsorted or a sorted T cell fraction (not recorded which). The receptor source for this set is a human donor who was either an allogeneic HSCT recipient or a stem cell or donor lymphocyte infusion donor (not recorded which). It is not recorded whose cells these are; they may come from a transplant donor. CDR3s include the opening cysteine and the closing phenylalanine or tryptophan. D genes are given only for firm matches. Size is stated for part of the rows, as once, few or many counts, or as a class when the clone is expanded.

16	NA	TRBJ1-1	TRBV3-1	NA	TGTGCCAGCAGCCAGGGGTCCTGGGTACTGAACACTGAAGCTTTCTTT	CASSQGSWVLNTEAFF
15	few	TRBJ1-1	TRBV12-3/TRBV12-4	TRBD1	TGTGCCAGCCATTCCTTCCAGGGGGCGGATGCTGAAGCTTTCTTT	CASHSFQGADAEAFF
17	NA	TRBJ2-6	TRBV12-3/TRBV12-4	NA	TGTGCCAGCAGTTTATATCCGGGGGCGGACGGGGCCAACGTCCTGACTTTC	CASSLYPGADGANVLTF
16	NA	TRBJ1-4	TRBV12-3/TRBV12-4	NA	TGTGCCAGCAGCCCCCCCGGGCCTGAAACTAATGAAAAACTGTTTTTT	CASSPPGPETNEKLFF
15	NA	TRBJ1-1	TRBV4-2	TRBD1	TGTGCCAGCAGCCGGCCTGACAGGGTGAGCACTGAAGCTTTCTTT	CASSRPDRVSTEAFF
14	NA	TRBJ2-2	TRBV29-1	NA	TGCAGCGTTGAACCACCGGGGGTCCCCGGGGAGCTGTTTTTT	CSVEPPGVPGELFF
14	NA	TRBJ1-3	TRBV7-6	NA	TGTGCCAGCCAGCTTAACAGTGCCGGAAACACCATATATTTT	CASQLNSAGNTIYF
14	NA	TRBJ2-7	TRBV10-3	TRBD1	TGTGCCTCTCACCCGGCCGCGACAGGGGTCGAGCAGTACTTC	CASHPAATGVEQYF
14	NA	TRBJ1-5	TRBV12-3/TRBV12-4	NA	TGTGCCAGCAGTCCCACCCATACTTATCAGCCCCAGCATTTT	CASSPTHTYQPQHF
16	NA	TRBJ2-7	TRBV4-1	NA	TGCGCCAGCAGCCAAGCCGGGGACATCCGCTCCTACGAGCATTACTTC	CASSQAGDIRSYEHYF
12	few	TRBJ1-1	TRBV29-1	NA	TGCAGTTCTCGGGGCGGAGGTACTGAAGCTTTCTTT	CSSRGGGTEAFF
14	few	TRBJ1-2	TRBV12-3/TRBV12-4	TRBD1	TGTGCCAGCAGTTTCTACAGGGGAAGCGATGGCTACACCTTC	CASSFYRGSDGYTF
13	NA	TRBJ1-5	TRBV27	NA	TGTGCCAGCAGTTTACGCAGGGCTCAGCCCCAGCATTTT	CASSLRRAQPQHF
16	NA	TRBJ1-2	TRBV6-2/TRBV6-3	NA	TGTGCCAGCAGTTACATTGGCGGGGCTGGCTTCTATGGCTACACCTTC	CASSYIGGAGFYGYTF
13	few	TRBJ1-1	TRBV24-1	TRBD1	TGTGCCACCAGTGCGGGACAGCAAACTGAAGCTTTCTTT	CATSAGQQTEAFF
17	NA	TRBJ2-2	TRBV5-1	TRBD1	TGCGCCAGCAGCTTGTTCCCCCAGGGGGTAGAAACCGGGGAGCTGTTTTTT	CASSLFPQGVETGELFF
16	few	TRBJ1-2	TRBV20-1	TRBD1	TGCAGTGCTAGAGATTTTACTACCGGGACAGGGAGAGGCTACACCTTC	CSARDFTTGTGRGYTF
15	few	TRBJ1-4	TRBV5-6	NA	TGTGCCAGCAGCTCCTATCCAGGGATAAATGAAAAACTGTTTTTT	CASSSYPGINEKLFF
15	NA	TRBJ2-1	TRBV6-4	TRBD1	TGTGCCAGCAGCCCTGGACAGGCCTCCTACAATGAGCAGTTCTTC	CASSPGQASYNEQFF